A selection of T cell receptor beta chains follows, all from one sample in a study of regulatory T cells in long-lasting Graves disease. TCRdb processed the multiplex PCR reads anew with MiXCR; each CDR3 protein has one entry. The sample carries 350,000 to 450,000 distinct CDR3 sequences, 16% recorded once. These sequences were also reported in another study, on T cells in Graves' hyperthyroidism and ophthalmopathy.

The sequencing used peripheral blood mononuclear cells (PBMCs), collected at new diagnosis, from a patient treated with antithyroid drugs. All receptors come from a man between 40 and 49 years old with Graves disease. The CDR3 runs from the conserved cysteine through the conserved F or W. D genes are given only for firm matches. Clone size appears in some rows only: once, few, many, or a class for an expanded clone.

>few|TRBV6-1|TRBJ1-4|NA
TGTGCCAGCGGCTCAGCGCCTCGGTATGAAAAACTGTTTTTT
CASGSAPRYEKLFF
>many|TRBV6-1|TRBJ2-7|NA
TGTGCCAGTTCAGGGTTCTCCTACGAGCAGTACTTC
CASSGFSYEQYF
>many|TRBV27|TRBJ2-1|NA
TGTGCCAGCAGCCACCCCCTGACTAAGCACAATGAGCAGTTCTTC
CASSHPLTKHNEQFF
>many|TRBV28|TRBJ2-5|NA
TGTGCCTCCCTTACGGGAAGTGACAGCCAAGAGACCCAGTACTTC
CASLTGSDSQETQYF
>NA|TRBV27|TRBJ1-1|NA
TGTGCCAGCAGTCTGAGGACAGAAAGGAACACTGAAGCTTTCTTT
CASSLRTERNTEAFF
>NA|TRBV20-1|TRBJ1-5|NA
TGCAGTGCTAGAGAGGCAGCCATTAGCAATCAGCCCCAGCATTTT
CSAREAAISNQPQHF
>few|TRBV28|TRBJ2-1|TRBD2
TGTGCCACCTCTTTAGCTAGCGGGGTCTCCTACAATGAGCAGTTCTTC
CATSLASGVSYNEQFF
>NA|TRBV24-1|TRBJ1-5|NA
TGTGCCACCAGTGACCCGGACCAGGTGGTCGGCAATCAGCCCCAGCATTTT
CATSDPDQVVGNQPQHF
>few|TRBV29-1|TRBJ2-2|NA
TGCAGCGTTTTCGGGACGGCGAACACCGGGGAGCTGTTTTTT
CSVFGTANTGELFF
>many|TRBV2|TRBJ2-1|NA
TGTGCCAGCGGAAGGGTTAATGAGCAGTTCTTC
CASGRVNEQFF
>NA|TRBV28|TRBJ1-5|TRBD1
TGTGCCAGCAGTAACAGGGGGTCGAATCAGCCCCAGCATTTT
CASSNRGSNQPQHF
>many|TRBV5-1|TRBJ1-1|NA
TGCGCCAGCAGCCGGGGGGGGTGGAACTACACTGAAGCTTTCTTT
CASSRGGWNYTEAFF
>many|TRBV6-5|TRBJ2-2|NA
TGTGCCAGCAGTTACGTCGCGCTCACCGGGGAGCTGTTTTTT
CASSYVALTGELFF
>many|TRBV6-1|TRBJ1-1|NA
TGTGCCAGCAGAAGTCCGAACACTGAAGCTTTCTTT
CASRSPNTEAFF
>many|TRBV11-2|TRBJ2-3|NA
TGTGCCAGCAGCCGCCCAGCCGGGGGAGATACGCAGTATTTT
CASSRPAGGDTQYF
>few|TRBV18|TRBJ1-1|NA
TGTGCCAGCTCACAGGGGAGAGAAACTGAAGCTTTCTTT
CASSQGRETEAFF
>many|TRBV18|TRBJ2-5|NA
TGTGCCAGCTCACCCCCGATGGAGACCCAGTACTTC
CASSPPMETQYF
>many|TRBV27|TRBJ2-3|NA
TGTGCCAGCAGTTTTGGTTTGGGCGCCCCTGGCACAGATACGCAGTATTTT
CASSFGLGAPGTDTQYF